The subject of this entry is one TCR beta chain. Its cognate antigen is unknown. CDR1 and CDR2 from the germline V gene are SNHLY and FYNNEI. The CDR3 contains 17 residues. V lost 3 bases and J 3 bases, leaving 18 bases between the germline ends. These data originate in a study of T cell responses to AZD1222 COVID-19 vaccine. The study's findings and limits: Spike was spanned by vaccine-associated CD4 TCRs, which were dominant at 160-218 and 743-854. Donors in the cohort were predominantly white British and more often female, and clonal diversity was possibly underestimated. With two AZD1222 doses given, Spike-specific TCR breadth and depth both rose.

Repertoires were generated with immunoSEQ multiplex PCR, while TCRdb's copy carries only in-frame clones and drops some. The sample holds approximately 89,000 clones, 90% to 95% seen once. Sequenced material: peripheral blood, taken on day 0 of AZD1222 vaccination. The chain joins TRBV2 to TRBJ1-3; D might be TRBD1 (6 bases). This clonotype originated in an adult in good health. CDR3 sequence reads: CASSEGGLLVYGNTIYF. CDR3 nucleotide sequence: TGTGCCAGCAGTGAGGGGGGGCTCTTGGTTTATGGAAACACCATATATTTT.